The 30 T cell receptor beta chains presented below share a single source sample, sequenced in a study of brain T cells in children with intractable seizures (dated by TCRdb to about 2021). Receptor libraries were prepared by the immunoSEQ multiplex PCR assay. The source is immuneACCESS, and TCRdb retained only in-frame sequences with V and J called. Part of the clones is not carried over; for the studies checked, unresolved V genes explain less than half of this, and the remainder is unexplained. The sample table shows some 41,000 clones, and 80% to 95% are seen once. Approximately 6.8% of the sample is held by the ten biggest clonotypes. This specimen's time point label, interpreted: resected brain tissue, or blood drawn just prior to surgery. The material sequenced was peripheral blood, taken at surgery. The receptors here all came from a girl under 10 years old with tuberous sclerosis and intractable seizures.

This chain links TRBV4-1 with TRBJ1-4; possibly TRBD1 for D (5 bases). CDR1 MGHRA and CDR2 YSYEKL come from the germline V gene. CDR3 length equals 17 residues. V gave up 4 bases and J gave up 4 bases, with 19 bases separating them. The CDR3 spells CASSLFLGEGYNEKLFF. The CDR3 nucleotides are TGCGCCAGCAGCCTCTTTTTGGGGGAGGGATATAATGAAAAACTGTTTTTT.

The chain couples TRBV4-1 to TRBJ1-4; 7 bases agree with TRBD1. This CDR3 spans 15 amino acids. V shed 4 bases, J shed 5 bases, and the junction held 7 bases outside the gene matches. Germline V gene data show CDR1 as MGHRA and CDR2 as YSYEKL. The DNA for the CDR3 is TGCGCCAGCAGCCCCCTAGGGACAGAGAATGAAAAACTGTTTTTT. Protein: CASSPLGTENEKLFF.

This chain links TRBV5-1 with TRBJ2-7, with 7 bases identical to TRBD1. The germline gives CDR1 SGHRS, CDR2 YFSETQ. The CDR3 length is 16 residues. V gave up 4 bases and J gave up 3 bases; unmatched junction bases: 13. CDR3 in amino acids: CASSTSTGQIIYEQYF. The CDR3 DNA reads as TGCGCCAGCAGCACATCCACGGGACAGATTATCTACGAGCAGTACTTC.

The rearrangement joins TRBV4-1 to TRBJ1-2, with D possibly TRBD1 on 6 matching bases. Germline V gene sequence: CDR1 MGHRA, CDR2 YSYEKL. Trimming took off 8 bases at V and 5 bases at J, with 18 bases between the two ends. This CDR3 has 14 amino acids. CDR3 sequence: CASAGETTGYGYTF. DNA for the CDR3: TGCGCCAGCGCCGGGGAGACCACAGGGTATGGCTACACCTTC.

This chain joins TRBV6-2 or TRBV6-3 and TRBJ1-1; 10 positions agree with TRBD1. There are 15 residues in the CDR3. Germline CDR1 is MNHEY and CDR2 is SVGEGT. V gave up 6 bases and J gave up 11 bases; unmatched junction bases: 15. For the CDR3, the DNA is TGTGCCAGCAGCGGACAGGGGGAGTATGTGTTTGTCGCTTTCTTT. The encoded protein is CASSGQGEYVFVAFF.

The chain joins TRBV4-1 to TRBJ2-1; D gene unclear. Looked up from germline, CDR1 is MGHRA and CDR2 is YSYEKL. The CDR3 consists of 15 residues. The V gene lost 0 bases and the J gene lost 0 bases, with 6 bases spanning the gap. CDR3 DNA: TGCGCCAGCAGCCAAGAGGGAAGCTCCTACAATGAGCAGTTCTTC. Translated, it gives CASSQEGSSYNEQFF.

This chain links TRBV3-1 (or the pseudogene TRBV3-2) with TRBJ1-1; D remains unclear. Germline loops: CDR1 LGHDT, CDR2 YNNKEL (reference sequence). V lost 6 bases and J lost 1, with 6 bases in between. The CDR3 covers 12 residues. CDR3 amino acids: CASRRENTEAFF. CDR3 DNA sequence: TGTGCCAGCAGGCGAGAGAACACTGAAGCTTTCTTT.

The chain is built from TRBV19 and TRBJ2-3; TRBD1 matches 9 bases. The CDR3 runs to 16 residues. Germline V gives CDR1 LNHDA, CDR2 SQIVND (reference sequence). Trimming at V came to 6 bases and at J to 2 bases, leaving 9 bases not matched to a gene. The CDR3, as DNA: TGTGCCAGTAGAATCCGTTGGACAGGGGCCACAGATACGCAGTATTTT. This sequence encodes CASRIRWTGATDTQYF.

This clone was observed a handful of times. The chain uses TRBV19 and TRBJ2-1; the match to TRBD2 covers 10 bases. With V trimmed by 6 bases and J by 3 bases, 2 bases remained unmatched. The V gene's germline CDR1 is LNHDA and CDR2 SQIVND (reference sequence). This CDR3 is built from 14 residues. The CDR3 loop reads CASSGLADYNEQFF. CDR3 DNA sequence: TGTGCCAGTAGCGGACTAGCGGACTACAATGAGCAGTTCTTC. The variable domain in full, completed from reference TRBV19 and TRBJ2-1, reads DGGITQSPKYLFRKEGQNVTLSCEQNLNHDAMYWYRQDPGQGLRLIYYSQIVNDFQKGDIAEGYSVSREKKESFPLTVTSAQKNPTAFYLCASSGLADYNEQFFGPGTRLTVL.

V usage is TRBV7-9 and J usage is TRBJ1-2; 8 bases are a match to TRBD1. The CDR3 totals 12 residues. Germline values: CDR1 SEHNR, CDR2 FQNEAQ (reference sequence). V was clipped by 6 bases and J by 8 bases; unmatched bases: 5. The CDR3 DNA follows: TGTGCCAGCAGGGACAGGGAGGGGGGCTACACCTTC. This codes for CASRDREGGYTF.

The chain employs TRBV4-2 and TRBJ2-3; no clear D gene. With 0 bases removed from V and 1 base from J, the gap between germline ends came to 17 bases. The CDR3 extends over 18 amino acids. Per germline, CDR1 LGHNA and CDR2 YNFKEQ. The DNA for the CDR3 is TGTGCCAGCAGCCAAGACCCACTCTTCCAGACTGGCACAGATACGCAGTATTTT. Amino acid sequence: CASSQDPLFQTGTDTQYF.

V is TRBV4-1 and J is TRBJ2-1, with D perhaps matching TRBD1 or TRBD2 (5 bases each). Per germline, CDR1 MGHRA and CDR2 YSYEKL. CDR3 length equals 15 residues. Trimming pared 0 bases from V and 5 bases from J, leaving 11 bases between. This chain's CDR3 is CASSQDELGDNEQFF. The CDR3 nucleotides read TGCGCCAGCAGCCAAGATGAGTTGGGGGACAATGAGCAGTTCTTC.

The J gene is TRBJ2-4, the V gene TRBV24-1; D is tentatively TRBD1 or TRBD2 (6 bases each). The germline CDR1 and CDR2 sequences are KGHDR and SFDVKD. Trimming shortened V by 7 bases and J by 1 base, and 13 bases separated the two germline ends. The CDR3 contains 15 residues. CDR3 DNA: TGTGCCACCAGGAGAGGGGGGTCCGCCAAAAACATTCAGTACTTC. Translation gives CATRRGGSAKNIQYF.

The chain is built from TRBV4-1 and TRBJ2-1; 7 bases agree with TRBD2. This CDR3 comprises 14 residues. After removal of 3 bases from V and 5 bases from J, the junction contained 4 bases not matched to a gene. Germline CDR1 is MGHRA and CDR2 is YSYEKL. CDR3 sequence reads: CASSHGTTDNEQFF. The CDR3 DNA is TGCGCCAGCAGCCACGGGACTACAGACAATGAGCAGTTCTTC.

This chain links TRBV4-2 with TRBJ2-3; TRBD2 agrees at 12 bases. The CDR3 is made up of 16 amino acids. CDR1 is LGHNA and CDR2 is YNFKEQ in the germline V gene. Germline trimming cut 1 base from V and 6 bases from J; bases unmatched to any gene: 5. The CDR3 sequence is CASSQALAGGADTQYF. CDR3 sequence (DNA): TGTGCCAGCAGCCAAGCACTAGCGGGGGGAGCGGATACGCAGTATTTT.

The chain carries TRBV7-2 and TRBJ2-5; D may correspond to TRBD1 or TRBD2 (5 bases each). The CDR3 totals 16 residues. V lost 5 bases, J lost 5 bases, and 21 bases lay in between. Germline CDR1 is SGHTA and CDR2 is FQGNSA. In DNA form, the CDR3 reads TGTGCCAGCAGCCCCGCCCGGGGCCTAGGGGAGGAGACCCAGTACTTC. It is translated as CASSPARGLGEETQYF.

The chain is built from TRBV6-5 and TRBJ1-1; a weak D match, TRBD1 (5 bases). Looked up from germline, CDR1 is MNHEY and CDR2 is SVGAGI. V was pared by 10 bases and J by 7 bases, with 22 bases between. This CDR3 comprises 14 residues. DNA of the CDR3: TGTGCCACCGTCCTTGGGGCAGCCGTGGATGAAGCTTTCTTT. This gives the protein CATVLGAAVDEAFF.

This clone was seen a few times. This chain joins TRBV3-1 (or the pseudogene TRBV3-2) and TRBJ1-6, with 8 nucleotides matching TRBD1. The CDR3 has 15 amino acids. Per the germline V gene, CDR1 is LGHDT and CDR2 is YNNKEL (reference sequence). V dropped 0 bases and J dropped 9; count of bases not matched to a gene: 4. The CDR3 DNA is TGTGCCAGCAGCCAAGACAGGGGGCTGAGTTCACCCCTCCACTTT. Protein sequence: CASSQDRGLSSPLHF.

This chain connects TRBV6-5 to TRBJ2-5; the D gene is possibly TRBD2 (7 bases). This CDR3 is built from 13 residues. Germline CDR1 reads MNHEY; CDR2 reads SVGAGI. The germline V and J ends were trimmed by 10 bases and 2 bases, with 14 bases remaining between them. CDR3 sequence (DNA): TGTGCCACTAGGGGGGGCGGGCAAGAGACCCAGTACTTC. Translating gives CATRGGGQETQYF.

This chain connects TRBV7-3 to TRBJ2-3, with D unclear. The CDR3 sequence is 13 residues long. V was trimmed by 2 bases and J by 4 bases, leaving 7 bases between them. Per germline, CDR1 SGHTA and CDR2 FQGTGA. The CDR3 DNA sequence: TGTGCCAGCAGCTTACAGGCGGCAGATACGCAGTATTTT. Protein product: CASSLQAADTQYF.

The CDR3 loop reads CASSESSYNQPQHF. The CDR3 DNA is TGTGCCAGCAGTGAAAGCAGTTACAATCAGCCCCAGCATTTT. The chain couples TRBV2 to TRBJ1-5; D is ambiguous. V was pared by 2 bases and J by 3 bases, with 8 bases between. The germline V gene encodes CDR1 SNHLY and CDR2 FYNNEI. The CDR3 loop spans 14 amino acids.

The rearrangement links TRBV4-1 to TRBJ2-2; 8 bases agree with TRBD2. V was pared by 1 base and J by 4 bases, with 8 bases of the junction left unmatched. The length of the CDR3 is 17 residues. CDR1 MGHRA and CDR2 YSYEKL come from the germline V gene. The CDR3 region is CASSQVLPGGGTGELFF. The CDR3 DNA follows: TGCGCCAGCAGCCAAGTACTGCCGGGGGGGGGCACCGGGGAGCTGTTTTTT.

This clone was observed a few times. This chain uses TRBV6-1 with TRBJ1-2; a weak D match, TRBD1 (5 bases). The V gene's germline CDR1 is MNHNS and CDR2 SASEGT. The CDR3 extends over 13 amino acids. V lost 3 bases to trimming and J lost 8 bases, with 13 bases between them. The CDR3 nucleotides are TGTGCCAGCAGTGAGGTCCAGGGAAGGGGCTACACCTTC. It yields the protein CASSEVQGRGYTF.

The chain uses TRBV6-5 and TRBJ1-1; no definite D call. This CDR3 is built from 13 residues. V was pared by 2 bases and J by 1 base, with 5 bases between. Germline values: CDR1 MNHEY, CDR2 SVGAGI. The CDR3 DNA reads TGTGCCAGCAGTTACCACAAGAACACTGAAGCTTTCTTT. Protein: CASSYHKNTEAFF.

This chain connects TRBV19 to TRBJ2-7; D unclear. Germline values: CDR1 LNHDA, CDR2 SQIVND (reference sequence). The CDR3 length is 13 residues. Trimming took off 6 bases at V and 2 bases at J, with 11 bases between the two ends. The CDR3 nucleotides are TGTGCCAGTAGCGCCACTGACGCCTACGAGCAGTACGTC. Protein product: CASSATDAYEQYV.

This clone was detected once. The CDR3 is CSVTPPLTPLTGREQYF. In nucleotides, the CDR3 is TGCAGCGTAACTCCCCCCCTCACCCCCTTGACAGGGCGCGAGCAGTACTTC. This chain joins TRBV29-1 and TRBJ2-7, with 7 nucleotides matching TRBD1. V lost 6 bases and J lost 6; bases outside the gene matches: 23. The CDR3 consists of 17 residues. Per germline, CDR1 SQVTM and CDR2 ANQGSEA.

CDR3 nucleotides: TGTGCCACCAGTGATTACCGGGACACACTTTATGGGGAGCAGTTCTTC. Its translation: CATSDYRDTLYGEQFF. V usage is TRBV24-1 and J usage is TRBJ2-1; weak D call: TRBD1 (6 bases). From germline, CDR1 is KGHDR and CDR2 SFDVKD. V was trimmed by 2 bases and J by 10 bases, leaving 20 bases between them. This CDR3 is 16 amino acids long.

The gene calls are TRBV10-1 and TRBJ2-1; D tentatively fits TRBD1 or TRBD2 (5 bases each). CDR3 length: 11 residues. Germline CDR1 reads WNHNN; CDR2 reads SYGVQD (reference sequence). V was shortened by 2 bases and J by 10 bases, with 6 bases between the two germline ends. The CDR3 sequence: CASSEGGEQFF. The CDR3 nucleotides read TGCGCCAGCAGTGAGGGGGGAGAGCAGTTCTTC.

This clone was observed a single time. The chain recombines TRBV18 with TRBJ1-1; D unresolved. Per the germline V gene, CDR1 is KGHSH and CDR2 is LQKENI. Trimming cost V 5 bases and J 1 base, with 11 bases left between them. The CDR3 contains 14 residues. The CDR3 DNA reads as TGTGCCAGCTCAGCTTTAAGCGGGAACACTGAAGCTTTCTTT. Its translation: CASSALSGNTEAFF.

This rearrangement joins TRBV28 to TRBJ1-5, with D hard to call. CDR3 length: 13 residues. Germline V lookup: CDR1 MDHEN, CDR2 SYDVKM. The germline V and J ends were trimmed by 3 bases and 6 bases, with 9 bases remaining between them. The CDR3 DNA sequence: TGTGCCAGCAGTTTTCGATTGAGTCAGCCCCAGCATTTT. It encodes CASSFRLSQPQHF.